Presented here are 14 T cell receptor beta chains from one specimen sequenced in a study of blood T cells in healthy people across ages. It was with a sample-barcoded 5' primer and a J-beta primer mix that a second PCR of roughly 6 to 12 cycles was run. TCRdb re-analysed the 5' RACE reads in MiXCR, keeping a single row per CDR3 protein. The sample carries 1.6 million or so distinct CDR3 sequences, about 31% recorded once. Sequencing input: blood. Receptor source: a woman in her twenties or thirties in good health.

This clonotype came up many times. The chain uses TRBV7-9 and TRBJ2-5; D remains unclear. Trimming left V 5 bases short and J 3 bases short, with 10 bases between. The germline V gene encodes CDR1 SEHNR and CDR2 FQNEAQ (reference sequence). This CDR3 region has 13 residues. The chain's CDR3 is CASSPAWKETQYF. The CDR3 bases are TGTGCCAGCAGCCCCGCGTGGAAAGAGACCCAGTACTTC.

This clonotype has at least ten counts. The genes are TRBV6-1 and TRBJ1-2; D may be TRBD1 (6 bases). The CDR3 totals 13 residues. Germline CDR1 reads MNHNS; CDR2 reads SASEGT. V gave up 9 bases and J gave up 2 bases, with 13 bases separating them. The CDR3 DNA sequence: TGTGCCAGTCTAATAGGGGGAAACTATGGCTACACCTTC. It specifies CASLIGGNYGYTF.

J is TRBJ2-1 and V is TRBV12-3 or TRBV12-4; 12 positions agree with TRBD2. CDR3 length equals 13 residues. V lost 6 bases to trimming and J lost 6 bases; unmatched junction nucleotides: 0. The CDR3 DNA is TGTGCCAGCAGGGGACTAGCGGGCAATGAGCAGTTCTTC. The encoded protein is CASRGLAGNEQFF.

The rearrangement uses TRBV10-3 and TRBJ1-1, with TRBD1 as a possible D gene (6 bases). This CDR3 contains 17 residues. Germline values: CDR1 ENHRY, CDR2 SYGVKD. Trimming took off 2 bases at V and 4 bases at J, with 20 bases between the two ends. This chain's CDR3 is CAISEGLGALVGTEAFF. CDR3 sequence (DNA): TGTGCCATCAGTGAGGGATTGGGGGCATTAGTTGGCACTGAAGCTTTCTTT.

This clonotype turned up a few times. The genes are TRBV4-1 and TRBJ2-5; tentative D call: TRBD1 (6 bases). CDR1 and CDR2 from the germline V gene are MGHRA and YSYEKL. The length of the CDR3 is 13 residues. V gave up 9 bases and J gave up 5 bases, with 16 bases separating them. CDR3 DNA: TGCGCCAGTAGTCATCAGGGGAAGGAGACCCAGTACTTC. Translating gives CASSHQGKETQYF.

This clonotype was detected only a few times. CDR3 amino acids: CASSVDSGTGVTYEQYF. CDR3 in DNA: TGTGCCAGCAGCGTAGATTCCGGGACAGGGGTTACCTACGAGCAGTACTTC. V gene TRBV9 combines with J gene TRBJ2-7; TRBD1 matches at 10 bases. V trimming: 0 bases; J trimming: 2 bases; junction bases outside the gene matches: 8. This CDR3 has 17 residues. CDR1 and CDR2 from the germline V gene are SGDLS and YYNGEE.

The chain links TRBV27 to TRBJ2-3; unclear D gene. The germline gives CDR1 MNHEY, CDR2 SMNVEV (reference sequence). V dropped 1 base and J dropped 2 bases, with 10 bases sitting between them. The CDR3 runs to 15 residues. The CDR3 DNA follows: TGTGCCAGCAGTTTATGGCAGGCGCACACAGATACGCAGTATTTT. It is translated as CASSLWQAHTDTQYF.

This clonotype was recorded a few times. The chain carries TRBV5-1 and TRBJ1-5; TRBD1 might be the D (5 bases). V was clipped by 5 bases and J by 0 bases, with 12 bases between them. Per the germline V gene, CDR1 is SGHRS and CDR2 is YFSETQ. This CDR3 is 15 amino acids long. CDR3 in amino acids: CASRPGTYSNQPQHF. The CDR3 DNA sequence: TGCGCCAGCAGACCCGGGACTTATAGCAATCAGCCCCAGCATTTT.

This clonotype was recorded at least ten times. The chain is built from TRBV5-6 and TRBJ1-2; 8 bases line up with TRBD1. The CDR3 totals 13 residues. Germline loops: CDR1 SGHDT, CDR2 YYEEEE. The junction had 4 bases not matched to a gene; V was cut back by 4 bases and J by 5 bases. The CDR3 spells CASSAGQGYGYTF. CDR3 nucleotides: TGTGCCAGCAGCGCAGGACAGGGTTATGGCTACACCTTC.

This clonotype turned up a few times. The genes are TRBV7-2 and TRBJ1-2, with 8 bases lining up with TRBD1. The CDR3 has 15 amino acids. The V gene's germline CDR1 is SGHTA and CDR2 FQGNSA. V lost 4 bases to trimming and J lost 2 bases; unmatched junction nucleotides: 6. CDR3 amino acids: CASSSRQGLNYGYTF. The DNA of the CDR3 is TGTGCCAGCAGCTCCCGACAGGGGCTCAACTATGGCTACACCTTC.

The chain couples TRBV4-1 to TRBJ2-2; 8 nucleotides agree with TRBD2. Losses at the gene ends were 1 base for V and 2 bases for J; bases not matched to a gene: 6. This CDR3 spans 17 amino acids. Looked up from germline, CDR1 is MGHRA and CDR2 is YSYEKL. Here the CDR3 DNA reads TGCGCCAGCAGCCAAGTCGAACTAGCGGTTAACACCGGGGAGCTGTTTTTT. Translating gives CASSQVELAVNTGELFF.

In regard to this clonotype: Mismatch with germline at one junction end may stem from a read error. This chain joins TRBV10-3 and TRBJ1-4; maybe TRBD1 (5 bases). The CDR3 consists of 13 residues. CDR1 is ENHRY and CDR2 is SYGVKD in the germline V gene. The CDR3 DNA is TGTGCCACCAGAAGGGACTCGGGTGAAAAACGGTTTTTT. This translates into CATRRDSGEKRFF.

This clonotype showed up just a few times. The chain couples TRBV5-1 to TRBJ2-7, with unresolved D. Trimming pared 4 bases from V and 1 base from J, leaving 15 bases between. The germline V gene encodes CDR1 SGHRS and CDR2 YFSETQ. The CDR3 covers 15 residues. The CDR3 protein is CASSLGPVESYEQYF. In DNA form, the CDR3 reads TGCGCCAGCAGCCTAGGCCCGGTGGAGTCCTACGAGCAGTACTTC.

The table lists this clonotype with many counts. The gene calls are TRBV9 and TRBJ2-7; D gene unclear. Trimming shortened V by 3 bases and J by 6 bases, and 22 bases separated the two germline ends. CDR1 is SGDLS and CDR2 is YYNGEE in the germline V gene. This CDR3 comprises 16 residues. The CDR3 coding sequence is TGTGCCAGCAGCGCCGGAGAACGGGCCGTGGCTGGCGAGCAGTACTTC. Protein sequence: CASSAGERAVAGEQYF.